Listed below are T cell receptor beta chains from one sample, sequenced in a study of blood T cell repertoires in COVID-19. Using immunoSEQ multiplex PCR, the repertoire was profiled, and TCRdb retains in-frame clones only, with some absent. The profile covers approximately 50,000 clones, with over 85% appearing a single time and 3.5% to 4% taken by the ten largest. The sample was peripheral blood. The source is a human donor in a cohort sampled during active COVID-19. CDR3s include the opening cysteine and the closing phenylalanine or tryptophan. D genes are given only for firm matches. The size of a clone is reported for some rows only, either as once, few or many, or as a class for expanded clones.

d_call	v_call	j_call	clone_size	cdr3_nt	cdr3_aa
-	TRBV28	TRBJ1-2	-	TGTGCCAGCAGTTTATCTGGGGGCAGTGGCTACACCTTC	CASSLSGGSGYTF
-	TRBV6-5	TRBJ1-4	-	TGTGCCAGCAGGCCACACGAATCAAATGAAAAACTGTTTTTT	CASRPHESNEKLFF
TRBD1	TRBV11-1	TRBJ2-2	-	TGTGCCAGCAGCCCCCGGACAGGGACTAACACCGGGGAGCTGTTTTTT	CASSPRTGTNTGELFF
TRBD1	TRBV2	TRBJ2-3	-	TGTGCCAGCAGTGACCTACAGGGGGATACGCAGTATTTT	CASSDLQGDTQYF
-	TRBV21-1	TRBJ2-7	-	TGTGCCAGCAGCCCCTCCACGGGACTAGCGGGCCCAAGCTCCTACGAGCAGTACTTC	CASSPSTGLAGPSSYEQYF
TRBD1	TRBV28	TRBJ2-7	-	TGTGCCAGCAGTTCGACAGGGCCCTACGAGCAGTACTTC	CASSSTGPYEQYF
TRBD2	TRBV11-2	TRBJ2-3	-	TGTGCCAGCAGGCCTAGCGGAGGGGTAGATACGCAGTATTTT	CASRPSGGVDTQYF
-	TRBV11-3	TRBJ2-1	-	TGTGCCAGCAGCTTAGGAGCCTACAATGAGCAGTTCTTC	CASSLGAYNEQFF
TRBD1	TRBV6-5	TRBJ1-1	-	TGTGCCAGCAGTTTGGACAGGTACGCACGTGAAGCTTTCTTT	CASSLDRYAREAFF
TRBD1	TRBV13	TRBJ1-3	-	TGTGCCAGCAGAGATAAGGGACAGAGCTCTGGAAACACCATATATTTT	CASRDKGQSSGNTIYF
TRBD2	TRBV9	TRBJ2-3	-	TGTGCCAGCAGCTATAGCGGGGCCGGGGATACGCAGTATTTT	CASSYSGAGDTQYF
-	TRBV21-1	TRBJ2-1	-	TGTGCCTTAAATCTGCGGGAGAACGGGGCCAATGAGCAGTTCTTC	CALNLRENGANEQFF
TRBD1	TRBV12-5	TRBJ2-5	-	TGTGCTAGTGGTTTCTACAGGGGGCATACCCAAGAGACCCAGTACTTC	CASGFYRGHTQETQYF
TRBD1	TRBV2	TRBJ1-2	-	TGTGCCAGCAGTGACGGACAGGGGAACTATGGCTACACCTTC	CASSDGQGNYGYTF
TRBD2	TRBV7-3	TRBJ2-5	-	TGTGCCAGCAGCTTAACTAGCGGGAGATGGGAGACCCAGTACTTC	CASSLTSGRWETQYF
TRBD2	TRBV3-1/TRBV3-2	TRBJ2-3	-	TGTGCCAGCAGCCAGATTCCTAGCGGGAGACGAGATACGCAGTATTTT	CASSQIPSGRRDTQYF
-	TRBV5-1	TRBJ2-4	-	TGCGCCAGCAGCTTGGGCTCCTCAGGGGACATTCAGTACTTC	CASSLGSSGDIQYF
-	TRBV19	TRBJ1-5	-	TGTGCCAGTAGTATCTACAATCAGCCCCAGCATTTT	CASSIYNQPQHF
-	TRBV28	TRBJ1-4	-	TGTGCCAGCAGCCGCCCGGGGGTACGGCATGAAAAACTGTTTTTT	CASSRPGVRHEKLFF
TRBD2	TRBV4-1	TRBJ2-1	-	TGCGCCAGCAGCCAAATGGGACTAAGCGGTGAGCAGTTCTTC	CASSQMGLSGEQFF
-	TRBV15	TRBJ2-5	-	TGTGCCACCAGGATTCTGGGACAAACAGGGCGGGAGACCCAGTACTTC	CATRILGQTGRETQYF
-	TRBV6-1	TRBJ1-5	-	TGTGCCAGCAGTGAATCCGAGGGTTTGGTCAGGCGTAGCAATCAGCCCCAGCATTTT	CASSESEGLVRRSNQPQHF
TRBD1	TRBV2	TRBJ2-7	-	TGTGCCAGCAGGATATCGACAGGGGGCCCCTACGAGCAGTACTTC	CASRISTGGPYEQYF
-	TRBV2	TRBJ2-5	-	TGTGCCAGCAGTTCACAGGGACTAACCTTTCAAGAGACCCAGTACTTC	CASSSQGLTFQETQYF
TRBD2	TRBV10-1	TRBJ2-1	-	TGCGCCAGCAGCGACTTCGGACTAGCGGGAGTCAATGAGCAGTTCTTC	CASSDFGLAGVNEQFF
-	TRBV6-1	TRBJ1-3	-	TGTGCCAGCAGTGAAATGCGGGGCTCCTCTGGAAACACCATATATTTT	CASSEMRGSSGNTIYF
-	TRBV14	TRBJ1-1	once	TGTGCCAGCAGCTCAACAGGGAACACTGAAGCTTTCTTT	CASSSTGNTEAFF
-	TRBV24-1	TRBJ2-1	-	TGTGCCACCAGCTCTTTAGACAGTCGCAATGAGCAGTTCTTC	CATSSLDSRNEQFF
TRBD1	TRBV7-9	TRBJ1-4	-	TGTGCCAGCAGCCACAACCGACAGGGGGCTAATGAAAAACTGTTTTTT	CASSHNRQGANEKLFF
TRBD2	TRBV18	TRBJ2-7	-	TGTGCCAGCTCACCAGTGCTAGCGGGAGACGAGCAGTACTTC	CASSPVLAGDEQYF
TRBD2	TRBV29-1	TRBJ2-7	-	TGCAGCGCCCAACGCCCCCTGGCGGGAGGGCCCTACGAGCAGTACTTC	CSAQRPLAGGPYEQYF
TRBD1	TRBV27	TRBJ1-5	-	TGTGCCAGCAGTTTGGGGACAGGAGCAGGGTATCAGCCCCAGCATTTT	CASSLGTGAGYQPQHF
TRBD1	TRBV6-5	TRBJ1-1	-	TGTGCCAGCATCCAACCCGACAGGGGGAACACTGAAGCTTTCTTT	CASIQPDRGNTEAFF
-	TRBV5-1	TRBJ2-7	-	TGCGCCAGCAGCGGTGTAGGGGCCACCTACGAGCAGTACTTC	CASSGVGATYEQYF
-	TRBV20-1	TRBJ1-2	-	TGCAGTGGACACCGAGAGCCTGGCTACACCTTC	CSGHREPGYTF
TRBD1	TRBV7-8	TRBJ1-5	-	TGTGCCAGCAGCTTAAAGTTGGGACAGAGAATGCAGCCCCAGCATTTT	CASSLKLGQRMQPQHF
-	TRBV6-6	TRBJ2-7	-	TGTGCCAGCAGTTACCTTTTGCCAGGACTCTCCGAGCAGTACTTC	CASSYLLPGLSEQYF
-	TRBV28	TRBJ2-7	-	TGTGCCAGCATATCGGGAGCGAAGGATTTAAAGTACTTC	CASISGAKDLKYF
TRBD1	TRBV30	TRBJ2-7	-	TGTGCCTGGAGGACTACAGGGGCGGGCTACGAGCAGTACTTC	CAWRTTGAGYEQYF
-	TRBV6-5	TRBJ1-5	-	TGTGCCAGCAGTACCGTGGACAGTGGGTGGCCCCAGCATTTT	CASSTVDSGWPQHF
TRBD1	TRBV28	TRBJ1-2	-	TGTGCCAGCAGTTTATTTGGCGGGACAGGGTTGTCCTATGGCTACACCTTC	CASSLFGGTGLSYGYTF
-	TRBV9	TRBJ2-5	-	TGTGCCAGCAGCTCCCACAGTGGGGAGACCCAGTACTTC	CASSSHSGETQYF
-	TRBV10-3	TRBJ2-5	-	TGTGCCATCAGCGGGGACATCACACAAGAGACCCAGTACTTC	CAISGDITQETQYF
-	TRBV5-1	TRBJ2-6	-	TGCGCCAGCAGCTTAATACAGGGCGGCGGGGCCAACGTCCTGACTTTC	CASSLIQGGGANVLTF
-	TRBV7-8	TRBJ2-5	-	TGTGCCAGCAGCTTTCGTCGTAAAATTTCATTCCAGGGGCTGGGAGAGACCCAGTACTTC	CASSFRRKISFQGLGETQYF
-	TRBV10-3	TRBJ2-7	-	TGTGCCATCAGTGAGTCGGGAGGCTCCTACGAGCAGTACTTC	CAISESGGSYEQYF
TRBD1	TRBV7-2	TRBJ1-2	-	TGTGCCAGCAGCACGAACAGGGGGGACTATGGCTACACCTTC	CASSTNRGDYGYTF